Sequencing of this T cell receptor (beta chain) was carried out in a study of blood T cell repertoires in COVID-19. Looking at the study overall: COVID-19 samples from acute and convalescent phases originated in the United States, Italy and Spain.

Clones were read by immunoSEQ multiplex PCR, and TCRdb kept only the in-frame ones, dropping some. The sample consists of about 62,000 clones, around 89% of them appearing once. V was clipped by 5 bases and J by 0 bases; unmatched bases: 7. From germline, CDR1 is PRHDT and CDR2 FYEKMQ (reference sequence). This CDR3 is 15 amino acids long. The V call is TRBV13, the J call TRBJ2-7; 7 positions match TRBD1. The origin of this receptor is an older woman with COVID-19, enrolled during active disease. The sample was peripheral blood. The CDR3 coding sequence is TGTGCCAGCAGCCCCTACCGGGACAGCTCCTACGAGCAGTACTTC. Translating gives CASSPYRDSSYEQYF.